The 26 T cell receptor beta chains below were found in one sample sequenced in a study of breast tumors, draining lymph nodes, adjacent tissues. Breast cancer patients provided tissue from their axillary draining lymph nodes. A single record per CDR3 protein comes from TCRdb applying MiXCR to the multiplex PCR reads. This table holds about 200,000 distinct CDR3 sequences, under 35% found once. Sequencing was carried out using axillary lymph node tissue. The receptor source for this set is a female donor with breast cancer. Some clones in this sample may be carry-over from other donors' samples.

This clonotype has only one observation. This clone may be a read error of a much larger clone one base away. The chain couples TRBV27 to TRBJ2-7, with D possibly being TRBD1 (6 bases). The V gene lost 4 bases and the J gene lost 3 bases, with 13 bases spanning the gap. Germline V gives CDR1 MNHEY, CDR2 SMNVEV (reference sequence). This CDR3 spans 14 amino acids. The CDR3 nucleotides are TGTGCCAGCAGTTACAGGGAGCAGGACTACGAGCAGTACTTC. It codes for CASSYREQDYEQYF.

Points on this clonotype: With a much larger clone just one base away, this may be a read error. The rearrangement uses TRBV7-9 and TRBJ2-1; no clear D. The CDR3 loop spans 14 amino acids. The V gene's germline CDR1 is SEHNR and CDR2 FQNEAQ (reference sequence). CDR3 in DNA: TGTGCCAGCAGCTTAGTGGGCTCCTACAATGAGCAGCTCTTC. Translated: CASSLVGSYNEQLF.

This clonotype was seen many times. This rearrangement joins TRBV20-1 to TRBJ2-1; 10 bases line up with TRBD2. This CDR3 is built from 15 residues. After removal of 6 bases from V and 8 bases from J, the junction contained 13 bases not matched to a gene. Per germline, CDR1 DFQATT and CDR2 SNEGSKA (reference sequence). The CDR3 DNA is TGCAGTGCGGGTAGAGGCGGGACTAGCGACCATGAGCAGTTCTTC. Its translation is CSAGRGGTSDHEQFF.

This clonotype was counted at least ten times. This sequence joins TRBV14 and TRBJ2-1; D not certain. Trimming removed 5 bases at V and 6 bases at J, with 14 bases between. Germline CDR1 and CDR2: SGHDN and FVKESK. The CDR3 covers 14 residues. CDR3 residues: CASSSYGPRNEQFF. CDR3 nucleotides: TGTGCCAGCAGCTCATATGGACCCCGCAATGAGCAGTTCTTC.

To note about this clonotype: A read error may explain this, as a much larger clone is one base away. The chain is built from TRBV5-1 and TRBJ2-7; D is possibly TRBD1 (6 bases). Germline lookup yields CDR1 SGHRS and CDR2 YFSETQ. The CDR3 loop spans 15 amino acids. The CDR3 nucleotides are TGCACCAGCCCCAAACCAGGACAGATATACTACGAGCAGTACTTC. The encoded protein is CTSPKPGQIYYEQYF.

The sample holds many counts of this clonotype. The CDR3 reads CSARDRRSYNEQFF. The CDR3 DNA follows: TGCAGTGCTAGAGATCGCAGATCATACAATGAGCAGTTCTTC. This chain connects TRBV20-1 to TRBJ2-1; D is undetermined. Trimming removed 0 bases from V and 4 bases from J, with 10 bases in between. The CDR3 is 14 amino acids. The germline V gene encodes CDR1 DFQATT and CDR2 SNEGSKA (reference sequence).

There are many counts of this clonotype. J is TRBJ1-4 and V is TRBV6-5, with unresolved D. Trimming left V 8 bases short and J 8 bases short, with 6 bases between. The V gene's germline CDR1 is MNHEY and CDR2 SVGAGI. The CDR3 is 10 residues long. The CDR3 loop is CASGGEKLFF. For the CDR3, the DNA is TGTGCCAGCGGAGGGGAAAAACTGTTTTTT.

This clonotype occurred many times. This chain uses TRBV11-2 with TRBJ2-1; weak D call: TRBD2 (5 bases). Per the germline V gene, CDR1 is SGHAT and CDR2 is FQNNGV. V was trimmed by 5 bases and J by 3 bases, leaving 14 bases between them. This CDR3 is 15 amino acids long. The CDR3 nucleotides read TGTGCCAGCAGCAAAGAAGGAGGAGACTACAATGAGCAGTTCTTC. Translation gives CASSKEGGDYNEQFF.

This clonotype was counted a few times. V gene TRBV12-5 combines with J gene TRBJ2-7; 7 positions match TRBD1. Trimming at V came to 4 bases and at J to 11 bases, leaving 5 bases not matched to a gene. The germline V gene has CDR1 LGHNT and CDR2 FRNRAP. The CDR3 has 11 residues. The CDR3 reads CASGSDRVEYF. CDR3 nucleotides: TGTGCTAGTGGTTCAGACAGGGTGGAGTACTTC.

The gene calls are TRBV24-1 and TRBJ2-1, with 8 bases that match TRBD1. Germline V gene data show CDR1 as KGHDR and CDR2 as SFDVKD. CDR3 length equals 15 residues. V lost 4 bases and J lost 5; bases outside the gene matches: 6. The CDR3 reads CATSEYRGRNNEQFF. CDR3 bases: TGTGCCACCAGTGAGTACAGGGGGAGGAACAATGAGCAGTTCTTC.

This sequence joins TRBV29-1 and TRBJ1-6; maybe TRBD1 (5 bases). The CDR3 has 17 amino acids. The germline V gene encodes CDR1 SQVTM and CDR2 ANQGSEA. V gave up 3 bases and J gave up 7 bases, with 22 bases separating them. DNA for the CDR3: TGCAGCGTTGATGTCACCTCAGGGCGGATAGGAAATTCACCCCTCCACTTT. It encodes CSVDVTSGRIGNSPLHF.

As to this clonotype: One base away lies a much larger clone, so this may be a sequencing read error. The chain carries TRBV18 and TRBJ2-7, with D uncertain. The CDR3 extends over 13 amino acids. Germline V gene sequence: CDR1 KGHSH, CDR2 LQKENI. CDR3 loop: CANSPPIGYEQYF. The DNA for the CDR3 is TGTGCCAACTCACCACCCATCGGCTACGAGCAGTACTTC.

This clonotype was detected ten times or more. The rearrangement joins TRBV3-1 to TRBJ1-6, with 7 bases matching TRBD1. The length of the CDR3 is 14 residues. CDR1 and CDR2 from the germline V gene are LGHDT and YNNKEL (reference sequence). Losses at the gene ends were 6 bases for V and 7 bases for J; bases not matched to a gene: 6. CDR3 residues: CASRAGTVNSPLHF. CDR3 coding DNA: TGTGCCAGCAGAGCCGGGACAGTAAATTCACCCCTCCACTTT.

About this clonotype: A much larger clone lies one base from this, so it may be a read error. The chain employs TRBV9 and TRBJ2-1; D not resolved. CDR3 length equals 15 residues. Per the germline V gene, CDR1 is SGDLS and CDR2 is YYNGEE. In DNA, the CDR3 is TGTGCCAGCAGCCCCCAAGGAATCTCCTACAATGGGCAGTTCTTC. Translation gives CASSPQGISYNGQFF.

Ten or more counts support this clonotype. The chain combines TRBV2 with TRBJ1-2, with a weak D call TRBD1 (5 bases). Looked up from germline, CDR1 is SNHLY and CDR2 is FYNNEI. Between the trimmed V and J ends, which lost 0 bases and 3 bases, there was a span of 20 bases. The CDR3 extends over 18 amino acids. CDR3 sequence reads: CASSEAWTRTIYYYGYTF. CDR3 coding DNA: TGTGCCAGCAGTGAAGCCTGGACACGGACAATTTATTACTATGGCTACACCTTC.

This clonotype was counted many times. The J gene is TRBJ1-2, the V gene TRBV20-1; D unclear. This CDR3 contains 13 residues. With 1 base removed from V and 7 bases from J, the gap between germline ends came to 13 bases. Per the germline V gene, CDR1 is DFQATT and CDR2 is SNEGSKA (reference sequence). This CDR3 is CSARGVEAGGYTF. The CDR3 region has the DNA TGCAGTGCTAGAGGGGTAGAAGCAGGTGGCTACACCTTC.

The chain is built from TRBV20-1 and TRBJ1-4, with 7 positions matching TRBD1. This CDR3 spans 10 amino acids. V trimming: 7 bases; J trimming: 17 bases; junction bases outside the gene matches: 10. Per the germline V gene, CDR1 is DFQATT and CDR2 is SNEGSKA (reference sequence). The CDR3 spells CSVTGTVNFF. As DNA, the CDR3 is TGCAGTGTCACCGGGACAGTAAACTTTTTT.

The chain combines TRBV20-1 with TRBJ1-2, with D tentatively TRBD1 (5 bases). Germline V gives CDR1 DFQATT, CDR2 SNEGSKA (reference sequence). CDR3 length: 10 amino acids. V lost 5 bases and J lost 8, with 9 bases in between. This CDR3 reads CSARGVGYTF. CDR3 bases: TGCAGTGCTCGGGGGGTCGGCTACACCTTC.

This clonotype was recorded many times. This chain joins TRBV7-2 and TRBJ2-7; D possibly matches TRBD1 or TRBD2 (5 bases each). This CDR3 spans 15 amino acids. Germline V gives CDR1 SGHTA, CDR2 FQGNSA. Trimming left V 2 bases short and J 4 bases short, with 15 bases between. The CDR3 here is CASSLNRQGGYEQYF. CDR3 DNA sequence: TGTGCCAGCAGCTTAAATCGGCAGGGCGGGTACGAGCAGTACTTC. The variable domain in full, completed from reference TRBV7-2 and TRBJ2-7, reads GAGVSQSPSNKVTEKGKDVELRCDPISGHTALYWYRQSLGQGLEFLIYFQGNSAPDKSGLPSDRFSAERTGGSVSTLTIQRTQQEDSAVYLCASSLNRQGGYEQYFGPGTRLTVT.

This clonotype has a count of ten or more. V gene TRBV11-3 combines with J gene TRBJ2-2; 8 nucleotides match TRBD1. The CDR3 extends over 18 amino acids. In germline, CDR1 is SGHNT, CDR2 YENEEA. With 1 base clipped from V and 2 bases from J, the junction kept 9 bases outside the gene matches. CDR3 coding DNA: TGTGCCAGCAGCTTAGCGTCTACAGGGGGACCTAACACCGGGGAGCTGTTTTTT. Its protein product is CASSLASTGGPNTGELFF. Drawing the rest from reference TRBV11-3 and TRBJ2-2, the complete variable domain is EAGVVQSPRYKIIEKKQPVAFWCNPISGHNTLYWYLQNLGQGPELLIRYENEEAVDDSQLPKDRFSAERLKGVDSTLKIQPAELGDSAVYLCASSLASTGGPNTGELFFGEGSRLTVL.

This clonotype came up a few times. A read error may explain this, as a much larger clone is one base away. The rearrangement uses TRBV20-1 and TRBJ1-2, with D hard to call. This CDR3 contains 12 residues. Germline CDR1 DFQATT, CDR2 SNEGSKA (reference sequence). CDR3: CSAREGISGSTF. The CDR3 DNA reads as TGCAGTGCTAGAGAAGGGATCTCTGGCTCCACCTTC.

This clonotype came up many times. This chain connects TRBV20-1 to TRBJ2-3; 7 bases fit TRBD2. The trim removed 7 bases at V and 10 bases at J, leaving 11 bases unmatched. The CDR3 contains 12 residues. Germline values: CDR1 DFQATT, CDR2 SNEGSKA (reference sequence). For the CDR3, the DNA is TGCAGTGGCAGGGCAGCCGCGGGGGCGCAGTATTTT. Amino acids: CSGRAAAGAQYF.

In this sample, this clonotype turned up many times. The CDR3 DNA reads TGTGCCAGCAGCCGCCTCAAGCGACCTGGAAACACCATATATTTT. Residues: CASSRLKRPGNTIYF. The V call is TRBV3-1, the J call TRBJ1-3; D is undetermined. This CDR3 comprises 15 residues. V lost 4 bases and J lost 2, with 12 bases in between. The germline V gene has CDR1 LGHDT and CDR2 YNNKEL (reference sequence).

About this clonotype: Its ends do not fully match the called genes, so a read error is possible. This chain connects TRBV5-1 to TRBJ2-7, with 7 bases lining up with TRBD1. The germline gives CDR1 SGHRS, CDR2 YFSETQ. The CDR3 is 12 amino acids. CDR3 nucleotides: TGCGCCAGCAGTCTGCAGGGGGACGAGCAGTGCTTC. It yields the protein CASSLQGDEQCF.

In this sample, this clonotype turned up many times. The genes are TRBV7-9 and TRBJ2-2; a weak D match, TRBD2 (6 bases). Germline values: CDR1 SEHNR, CDR2 FQNEAQ (reference sequence). The CDR3 is made up of 13 amino acids. V lost 3 bases and J lost 9, with 11 bases in between. The DNA of the CDR3 is TGTGCCAGCAGCTTGCGACTAGGCCGGGAGCTGTTTTTT. Translation gives CASSLRLGRELFF.

This clonotype was observed many times. The chain links TRBV5-8 to TRBJ1-2, with D perhaps TRBD1 (6 bases). The germline V gene has CDR1 SGHTS and CDR2 YDEGEE. This CDR3 contains 15 residues. Between the trimmed V and J ends, which lost 0 bases and 5 bases, there was a span of 14 bases. Written as DNA, the CDR3 is TGTGCCAGCAGCTTGGAGTTCGGGGGGCCATATGGCTACACCTTC. Its protein product is CASSLEFGGPYGYTF.